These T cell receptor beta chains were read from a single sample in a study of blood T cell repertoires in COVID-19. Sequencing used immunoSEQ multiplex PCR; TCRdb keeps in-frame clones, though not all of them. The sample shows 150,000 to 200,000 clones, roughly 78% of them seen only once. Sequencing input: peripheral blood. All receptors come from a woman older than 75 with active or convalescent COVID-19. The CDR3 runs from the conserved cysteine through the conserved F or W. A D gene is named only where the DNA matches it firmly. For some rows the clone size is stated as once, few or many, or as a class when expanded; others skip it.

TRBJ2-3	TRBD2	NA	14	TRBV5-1	TGCGCCAGCAGCCCGGGGGGTGGCGCAGATACGCAGTATTTT	CASSPGGGADTQYF
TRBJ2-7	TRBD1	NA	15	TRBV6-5	TGTGCCAGCAGTCGGGACAGTATGACCTTTTACGAGCAGTACTTC	CASSRDSMTFYEQYF
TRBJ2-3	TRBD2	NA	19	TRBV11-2	TGTGCCAGCAGCGCGCGGACTAGCCCTGGGCATCCACGCACAGATACGCAGTATTTT	CASSARTSPGHPRTDTQYF
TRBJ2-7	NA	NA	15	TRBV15	TGTGCCACCAGACCTACACCGGGAGCCTACCACGAGCAGTACTTC	CATRPTPGAYHEQYF
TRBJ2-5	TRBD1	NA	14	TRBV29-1	TGCAGCGTTGTGGGACAGGGGGCATGGGAGACCCAGTACTTC	CSVVGQGAWETQYF
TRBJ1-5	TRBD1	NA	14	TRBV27	TGTGCCAGCAGGGAGGACAGGGCGAGTATGCCCCAGCATTTT	CASREDRASMPQHF
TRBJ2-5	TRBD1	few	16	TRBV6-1	TGTGCCAGCAGTGAGCGGCAAAGGACAGGGGGAGAGACCCAGTACTTC	CASSERQRTGGETQYF
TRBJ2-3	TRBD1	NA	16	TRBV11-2	TGTGCCAGCAGCTTACTGAAGGGGGCTAACACAGATACGCAGTATTTT	CASSLLKGANTDTQYF
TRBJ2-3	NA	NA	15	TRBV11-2	TGTGCCAGCAGCTTAGGGGGGACTAGCACAGATACGCAGTATTTT	CASSLGGTSTDTQYF
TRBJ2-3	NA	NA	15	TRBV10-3	TGTGCCATCAGCCGCCCAGGGGAAGGCACAGATACGCAGTATTTT	CAISRPGEGTDTQYF
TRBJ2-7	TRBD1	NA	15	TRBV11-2	TGTGCCAGCAGCCGACCGGGACAGGGGGTCTACGAGCAGTACTTC	CASSRPGQGVYEQYF
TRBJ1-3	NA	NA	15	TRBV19	TGTGCCAGTAGTATCGACCGACTCTCTGGAAACACCATATATTTT	CASSIDRLSGNTIYF
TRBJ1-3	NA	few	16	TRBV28	TGTGCCAGCCTAACCCGCCGGGTGAGCTCTGGAAACACCATATATTTT	CASLTRRVSSGNTIYF
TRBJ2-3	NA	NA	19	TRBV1	TGCACCAGCAGCCAAGTATACCGGGACAGGGGGCGCTGGACAGATACGCAGTATTTT	CTSSQVYRDRGRWTDTQYF
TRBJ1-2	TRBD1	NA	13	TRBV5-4	TGTGCCAGCAGCTTAACAGGGGACTATGGCTACACCTTC	CASSLTGDYGYTF
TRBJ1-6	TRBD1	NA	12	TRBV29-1	TGCAGCGTTGGACAGGGTAATTCACCCCTCCACTTT	CSVGQGNSPLHF
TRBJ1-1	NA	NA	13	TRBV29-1	TGCAGCGTTGCTGGGACACCGGGCATTGAAGCTTTCTTT	CSVAGTPGIEAFF
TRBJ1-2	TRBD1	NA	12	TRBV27	TGTGCCAGCAGTTCGACAGGGGAAGGCTACACCTTC	CASSSTGEGYTF
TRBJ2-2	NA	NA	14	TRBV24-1	TGTGCCACCAGAAAGGACGGGGTTACCGGGGAGCTGTTTTTT	CATRKDGVTGELFF
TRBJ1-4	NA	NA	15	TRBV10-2	TGCGCCAGCAGTGAGTCTTATTTGAGTCGCGAAAAACTGTTTTTT	CASSESYLSREKLFF
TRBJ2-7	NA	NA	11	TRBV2	TGTGCCAGCGAGAGTTCCTACGAGCAGTACTTC	CASESSYEQYF
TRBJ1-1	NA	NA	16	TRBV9	TGTGCCAGCAGCCCCGGGGGGACTCCTGTGTACACTGAAGCTTTCTTT	CASSPGGTPVYTEAFF
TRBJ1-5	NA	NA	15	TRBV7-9	TGTGCCAGCAGCATTGACGGGGGGCGAGATCAGCCCCAGCATTTT	CASSIDGGRDQPQHF
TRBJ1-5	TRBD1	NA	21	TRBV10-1	TGCGCCAGCAGTGAGCCTTCCCCGGGACAGGGGGCGAGGAGGAGCAATCAGCCCCAGCATTTT	CASSEPSPGQGARRSNQPQHF
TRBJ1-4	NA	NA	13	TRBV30	TGTGCCTGGACGGGGACACCTAATGAAAAACTGTTTTTT	CAWTGTPNEKLFF
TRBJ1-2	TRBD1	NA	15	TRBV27	TGTGCCAGCAGTTCCCACGGGACAGAGTTACTAGGCTACACCTTC	CASSSHGTELLGYTF
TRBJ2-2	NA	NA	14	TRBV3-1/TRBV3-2	TGTGCCAGCAGCCAATCAGGGAACACCGGGGAGCTGTTTTTT	CASSQSGNTGELFF
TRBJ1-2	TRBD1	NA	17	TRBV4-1	TGCGCCAGCAGCCAACCGGGACAGGCGAACCCTAACTATGGCTACACCTTC	CASSQPGQANPNYGYTF
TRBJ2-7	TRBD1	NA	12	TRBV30	TGTGCCTGGGACAGGGCTACCTACGAGCAGTACTTC	CAWDRATYEQYF
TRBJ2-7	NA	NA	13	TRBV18	TGTGCCAGCTCCCACGCGGAGGGTGGCGAGCAGTACTTC	CASSHAEGGEQYF
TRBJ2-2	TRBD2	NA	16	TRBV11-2	TGTGCCAGCAGCACCCTAGCGGGGGGCAACACCGGGGAGCTGTTTTTT	CASSTLAGGNTGELFF
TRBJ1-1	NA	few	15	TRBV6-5	TGTGCCAGCACCTACAGGTTAGGGGTGAACACTGAAGCTTTCTTT	CASTYRLGVNTEAFF
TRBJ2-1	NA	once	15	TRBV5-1	TGCGCCAGCAGCTTAAGCGGCACCCCCTACAATGAGCAGTTCTTC	CASSLSGTPYNEQFF
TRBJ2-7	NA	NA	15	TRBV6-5	TGTGCCAGCAGTCGGGAGGGACAGGGCTCCTACGAGCAGTACTTC	CASSREGQGSYEQYF
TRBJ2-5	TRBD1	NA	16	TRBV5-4	TGTGCCAGCAGCTTGGCCCGGACAGGGAAGATTGAGACCCAGTACTTC	CASSLARTGKIETQYF
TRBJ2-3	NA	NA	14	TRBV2	TGTGCCAGCTCGAGGACTCGGAGCACAGATACGCAGTATTTT	CASSRTRSTDTQYF
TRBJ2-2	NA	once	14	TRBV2	TGTGCCAGCAGGCCCCCGGCGGGTGCCGGGGAGCTGTTTTTT	CASRPPAGAGELFF
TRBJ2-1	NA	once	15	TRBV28	TGTGCCAGCAGTGGTACTTTCGCGGCCTACAATGAGCAGTTCTTC	CASSGTFAAYNEQFF
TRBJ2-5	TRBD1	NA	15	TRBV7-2	TGTGCCAGCAGCATCGACAGGGGCGGTCGGGAGACCCAGTACTTC	CASSIDRGGRETQYF
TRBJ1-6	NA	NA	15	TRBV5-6	TGTGCCAGCAGCTTGGAGAGCTCCTATAATTCACCCCTCCACTTT	CASSLESSYNSPLHF
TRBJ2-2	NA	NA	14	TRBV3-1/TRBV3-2	TGTGCCAGCAGGCTACAGGGGAACACCGGGGAGCTGTTTTTT	CASRLQGNTGELFF
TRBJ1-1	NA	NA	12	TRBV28	TGTGCCAGCTCTTCACATAACACTGAAGCTTTCTTT	CASSSHNTEAFF
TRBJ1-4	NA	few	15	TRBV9	TGTGCCAGCAGCGCCCTCCAGGGTGATGGGGCAAAACTGTTTTTT	CASSALQGDGAKLFF
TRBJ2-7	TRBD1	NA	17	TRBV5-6	TGTGCCAGCAGTTTAAATAGAGGGGGACAGCCTGGCTACGAGCAGTACTTC	CASSLNRGGQPGYEQYF
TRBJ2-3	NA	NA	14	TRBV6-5	TGTGCCAGCAGTCAGGGAGGTGTCACAGATACGCAGTATTTT	CASSQGGVTDTQYF
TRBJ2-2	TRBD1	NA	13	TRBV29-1	TGCAGCGTAAGGGACAGGGGCATCGGGGAGCTGTTTTTT	CSVRDRGIGELFF
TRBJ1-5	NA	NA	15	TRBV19	TGTGCCAGTATGGACAGCCCGGCGGTCAATCAGCCCCAGCATTTT	CASMDSPAVNQPQHF
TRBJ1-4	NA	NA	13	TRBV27	TGTGCCAGCAGTTTCAGGTTCGGTGAAAAACTGTTTTTT	CASSFRFGEKLFF
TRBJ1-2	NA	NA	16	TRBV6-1	TGTGCCAGCAGTGTAGGGCAGGGCCCCCTTAACTATGGCTACACTTTC	CASSVGQGPLNYGYTF
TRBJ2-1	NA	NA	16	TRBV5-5	TGTGCCAGCAGCTTGGTAGGGGATGGATCCTACAATGAGCAGTTCTTC	CASSLVGDGSYNEQFF
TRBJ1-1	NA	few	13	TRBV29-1	TGCAGCGTTGGGCTAGGGAGGGACACTGAAGCTTTCTTT	CSVGLGRDTEAFF
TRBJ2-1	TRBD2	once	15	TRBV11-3	TGTGCCAGCAGCCGTTATAGCGGGGTAAACAATGAGCAGTTCTTC	CASSRYSGVNNEQFF
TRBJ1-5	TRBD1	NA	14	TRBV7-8	TGTGCCAGCAGCTTAAGGGACAGTTATCAGCCCCAGCATTTT	CASSLRDSYQPQHF
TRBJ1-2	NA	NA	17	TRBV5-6	TGTGCCAGCAGCCCCCTTTTAGGACTTCCTAAGGGCTCTGGCTACACCTTC	CASSPLLGLPKGSGYTF
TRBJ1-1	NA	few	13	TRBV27	TGTGCCAGCAGTCCCAGCCGGGTCACTGAAGCTTTCTTT	CASSPSRVTEAFF